This TCR beta chain appears in the sequencing data of a study of cytomegalovirus exposure and HLA in healthy donors. The junction had 1 base not matched to a gene; V was cut back by 0 bases and J by 0 bases. The CDR3 has 16 residues. CDR1 and CDR2 (germline): SGHTA, FQGNSA. Worth noting for this clone: Its antigen is as yet unknown.

Produced via immunoSEQ multiplex PCR; TCRdb's table is partial and in-frame only. This sample has 150,000 to 200,000 clones, with roughly 91% found just once. The study, taken as a whole, reports: For cytomegalovirus status, the classifier reportedly gave diagnoses with high specificity and sensitivity.

This TCR was sampled from a young man in good health and CMV-seropositive. The sample comprised PBMCs. The V and J genes are TRBV7-2 and TRBJ2-1; 8 nucleotides line up with TRBD2. The CDR3 loop is CASSLASGSSYNEQFF. Written as DNA, the CDR3 is TGTGCCAGCAGCTTAGCGAGCGGGAGCTCCTACAATGAGCAGTTCTTC. The whole variable domain, remainder taken from reference TRBV7-2 and TRBJ2-1, is GAGVSQSPSNKVTEKGKDVELRCDPISGHTALYWYRQSLGQGLEFLIYFQGNSAPDKSGLPSDRFSAERTGGSVSTLTIQRTQQEDSAVYLCASSLASGSSYNEQFFGPGTRLTVL.